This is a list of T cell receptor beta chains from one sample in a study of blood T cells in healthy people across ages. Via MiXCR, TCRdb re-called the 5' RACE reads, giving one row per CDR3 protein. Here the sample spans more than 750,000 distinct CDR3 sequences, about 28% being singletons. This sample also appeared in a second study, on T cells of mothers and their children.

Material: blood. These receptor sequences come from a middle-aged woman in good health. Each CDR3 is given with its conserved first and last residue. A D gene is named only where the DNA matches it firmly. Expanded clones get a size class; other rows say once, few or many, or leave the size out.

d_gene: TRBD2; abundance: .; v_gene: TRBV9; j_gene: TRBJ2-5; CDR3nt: TGTGCCAGCAGCGTAGTAGCCTCTACAGCGGGGGGGCAGGAGCAGTACTTC; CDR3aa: CASSVVASTAGGQEQYF
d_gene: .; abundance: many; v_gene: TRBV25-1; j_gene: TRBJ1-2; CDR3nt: TGTGCCAGCAGTTCCGGGAGACAGTGGGCCTTTGATGGCTACACCTTC; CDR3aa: CASSSGRQWAFDGYTF
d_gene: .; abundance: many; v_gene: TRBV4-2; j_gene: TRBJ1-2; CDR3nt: TGTGCCAGCAGCCAAGAAAAACTGGCAGACTATGGCTACACCTTC; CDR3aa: CASSQEKLADYGYTF
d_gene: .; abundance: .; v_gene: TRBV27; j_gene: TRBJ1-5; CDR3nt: TGTGCCAGCAGCCAAGAGGGGTTTTCCCATCAGCCCCAGCATTTT; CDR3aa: CASSQEGFSHQPQHF
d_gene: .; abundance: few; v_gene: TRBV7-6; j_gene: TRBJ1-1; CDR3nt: TGTGCCAGCAGCCTAATTGGAGGGCCCGCTGAAGCTTTCTTT; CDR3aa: CASSLIGGPAEAFF
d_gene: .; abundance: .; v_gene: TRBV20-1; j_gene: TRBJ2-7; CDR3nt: TGCAGTGCTCAGAGGACGTCCTACGAGCAGTACTTC; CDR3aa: CSAQRTSYEQYF
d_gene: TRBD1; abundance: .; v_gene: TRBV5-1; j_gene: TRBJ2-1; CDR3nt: TGCGCCAGCAGCGGGGGGACAGGGCAAAGGAATGAGCAGTTCTTC; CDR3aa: CASSGGTGQRNEQFF
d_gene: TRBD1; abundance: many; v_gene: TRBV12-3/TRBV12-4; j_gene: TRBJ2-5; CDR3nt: TGTGCCAGCAGCGCACAGGGGTGGCAAGAGACCCAGTACTTC; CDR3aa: CASSAQGWQETQYF
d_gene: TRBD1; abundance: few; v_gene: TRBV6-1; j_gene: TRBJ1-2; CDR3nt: TGTGCCAGCAGACCACAGGGGCTTTCCGGGACAGCCAACTATGGCTACACCTTC; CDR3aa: CASRPQGLSGTANYGYTF
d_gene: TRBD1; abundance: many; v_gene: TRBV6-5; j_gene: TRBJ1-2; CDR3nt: TGTGCCAGCAGAAGAGGGACAGGGGGCTATGGCTACACCTTC; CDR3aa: CASRRGTGGYGYTF
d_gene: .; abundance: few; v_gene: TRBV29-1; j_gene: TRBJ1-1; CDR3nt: TGCAGCGTTCAAGCAGGTCGCGGCACTGAAGCTTTCTTT; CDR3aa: CSVQAGRGTEAFF